This T cell receptor beta chain was observed in a study of blood T cell repertoires in COVID-19. Overall study context: The United States, Italy and Spain supplied acute and convalescent COVID-19 samples. T cells, B-cell-depleted T cells, or PBMCs supplied cDNA or gDNA.

In the original processing: Amplification with reference gene primers provided the estimates of nucleated cell counts. The data were produced by immunoSEQ multiplex PCR, yet TCRdb's version contains in-frame clones alone and is incomplete. Clonal size and the V and J genes are those of that table, whereas D and trimming came from the DNA. The table has around 84,000 clones, 75% to 90% seen once. V was shortened by 3 bases and J by 1 base, with 10 bases between the two germline ends. The CDR3 contains 15 residues. Germline CDR1 reads MNHNY; CDR2 reads SVGAGI (reference sequence). The sample was peripheral blood. This TCR was sampled from a woman aged 40 to 50 with active or convalescent COVID-19. V and J are TRBV6-6 and TRBJ1-5; the D gene is possibly TRBD1 (6 bases). The CDR3 is CASSYIRGSNQPQHF. The DNA for the CDR3 is TGTGCCAGCAGTTATATCAGGGGAAGCAATCAGCCCCAGCATTTT.